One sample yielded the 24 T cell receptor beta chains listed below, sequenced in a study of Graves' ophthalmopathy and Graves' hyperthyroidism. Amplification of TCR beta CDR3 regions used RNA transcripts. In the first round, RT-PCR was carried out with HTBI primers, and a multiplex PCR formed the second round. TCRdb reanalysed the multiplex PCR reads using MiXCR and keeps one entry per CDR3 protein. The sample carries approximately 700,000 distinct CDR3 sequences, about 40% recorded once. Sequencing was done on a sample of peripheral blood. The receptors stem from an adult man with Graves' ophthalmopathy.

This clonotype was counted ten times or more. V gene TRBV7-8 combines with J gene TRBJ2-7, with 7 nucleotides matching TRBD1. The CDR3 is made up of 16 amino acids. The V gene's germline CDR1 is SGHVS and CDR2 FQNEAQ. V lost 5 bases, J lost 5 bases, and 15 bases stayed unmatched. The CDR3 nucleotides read TGTGCCAGCAGCCCCCTGTACCGGACAGGTAGAAACGAGCAGTACTTC. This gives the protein CASSPLYRTGRNEQYF.

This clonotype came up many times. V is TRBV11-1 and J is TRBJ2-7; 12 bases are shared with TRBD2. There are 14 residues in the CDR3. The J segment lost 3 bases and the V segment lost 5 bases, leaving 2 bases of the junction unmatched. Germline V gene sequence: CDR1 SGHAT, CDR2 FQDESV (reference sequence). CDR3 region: CASSRTSGNYEQYF. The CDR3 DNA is TGTGCCAGCAGCAGGACTAGCGGGAACTACGAGCAGTACTTC.

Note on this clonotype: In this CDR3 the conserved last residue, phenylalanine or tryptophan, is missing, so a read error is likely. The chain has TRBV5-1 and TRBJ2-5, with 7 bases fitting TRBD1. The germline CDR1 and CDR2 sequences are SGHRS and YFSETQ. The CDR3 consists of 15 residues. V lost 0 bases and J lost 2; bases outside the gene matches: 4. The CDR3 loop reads CASSLVQGEQETQYY. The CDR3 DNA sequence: TGCGCCAGCAGCTTGGTCCAGGGGGAACAAGAGACCCAGTACTAC.

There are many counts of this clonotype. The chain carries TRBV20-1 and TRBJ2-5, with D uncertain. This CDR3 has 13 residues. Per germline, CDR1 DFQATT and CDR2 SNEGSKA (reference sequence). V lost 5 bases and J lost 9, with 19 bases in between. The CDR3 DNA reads TGCAGTGCTTCAGACTGGACCGTTGGGGCCCAGTACTTC. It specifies CSASDWTVGAQYF.

The CDR3: CASSRAGGDQPQYF. Written as DNA, the CDR3 is TGTGCCAGCAGCCGGGCGGGAGGGGATCAGCCCCAGTACTTC. V gene TRBV7-9 combines with J gene TRBJ2-5; 9 bases align to TRBD2. Looked up from germline, CDR1 is SEHNR and CDR2 is FQNEAQ (reference sequence). The CDR3 has 14 amino acids. The junction had 10 bases not matched to a gene; V was cut back by 5 bases and J by 9 bases.

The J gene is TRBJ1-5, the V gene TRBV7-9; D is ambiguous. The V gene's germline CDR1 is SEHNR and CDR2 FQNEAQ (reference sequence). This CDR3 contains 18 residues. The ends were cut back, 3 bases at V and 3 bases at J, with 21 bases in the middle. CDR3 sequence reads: CASSFTYSVRAFNQPQHF. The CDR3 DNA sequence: TGTGCCAGCAGCTTCACCTATTCTGTCCGGGCCTTCAATCAGCCCCAGCATTTT. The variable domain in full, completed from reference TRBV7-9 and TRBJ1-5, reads DTGVSQNPRHKITKRGQNVTFRCDPISEHNRLYWYRQTLGQGPEFLTYFQNEAQLEKSRLLSDRFSAERPKGSFSTLEIQRTEQGDSAMYLCASSFTYSVRAFNQPQHFGDGTRLSIL.

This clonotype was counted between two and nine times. The CDR3 region has the DNA TGTGCCAGCAGCCCCAACGGGCTCACCGGGGAGCTGTTTTTT. This gives the protein CASSPNGLTGELFF. The V and J genes are TRBV12-3 or TRBV12-4 and TRBJ2-2; D gene unclear. V was pared by 6 bases and J by 4 bases, with 12 bases between. This CDR3 has 14 amino acids.

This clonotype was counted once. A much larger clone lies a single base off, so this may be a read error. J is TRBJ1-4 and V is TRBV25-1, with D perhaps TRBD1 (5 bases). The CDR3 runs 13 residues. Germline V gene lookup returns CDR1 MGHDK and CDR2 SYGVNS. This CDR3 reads CASSDQGWENLFF. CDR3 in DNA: TGTGCCAGCAGTGACCAGGGTTGGGAAAACCTGTTTTTT.

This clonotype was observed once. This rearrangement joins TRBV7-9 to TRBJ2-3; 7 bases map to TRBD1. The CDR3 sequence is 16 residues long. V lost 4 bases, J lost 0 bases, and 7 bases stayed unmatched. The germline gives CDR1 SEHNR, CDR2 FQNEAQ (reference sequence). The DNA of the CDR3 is TGTGCCAGCAGCTCTTTAGGGGGCATCAGCACAGATACGCAGTATTTT. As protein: CASSSLGGISTDTQYF.

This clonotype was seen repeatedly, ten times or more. CDR3 region: CASSLDSVLPYGYTF. CDR3 bases: TGTGCCAGCAGCTTAGATTCGGTCCTCCCTTATGGCTACACCTTC. The rearrangement links TRBV7-9 to TRBJ1-2; D not resolved. The CDR3 loop spans 15 amino acids. V lost 1 base to trimming and J lost 5 bases, with 14 bases between them. Germline CDR1 is SEHNR and CDR2 is FQNEAQ (reference sequence).

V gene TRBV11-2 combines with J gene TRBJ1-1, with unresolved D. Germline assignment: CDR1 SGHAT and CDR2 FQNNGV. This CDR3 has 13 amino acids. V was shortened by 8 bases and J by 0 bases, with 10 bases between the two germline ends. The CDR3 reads CASARTVNTEAFF. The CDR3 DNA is TGTGCCAGCGCCCGGACGGTGAACACTGAAGCTTTCTTT.

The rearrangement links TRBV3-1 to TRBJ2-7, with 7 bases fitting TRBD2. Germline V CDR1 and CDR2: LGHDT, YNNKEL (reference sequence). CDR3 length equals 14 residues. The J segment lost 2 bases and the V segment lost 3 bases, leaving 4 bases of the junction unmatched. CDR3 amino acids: CASSHGTITYEQYF. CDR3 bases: TGTGCCAGCAGCCACGGGACTATAACCTACGAGCAGTACTTC.

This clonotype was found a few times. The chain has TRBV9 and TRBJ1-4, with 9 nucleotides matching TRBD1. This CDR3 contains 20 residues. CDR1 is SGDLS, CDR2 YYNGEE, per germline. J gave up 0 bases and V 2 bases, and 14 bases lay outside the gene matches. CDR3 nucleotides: TGTGCCAGCAGCGTGCTAGGGGGGGGACAGGGAGGCTCAACTAATGAAAAACTGTTTTTT. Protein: CASSVLGGGQGGSTNEKLFF.

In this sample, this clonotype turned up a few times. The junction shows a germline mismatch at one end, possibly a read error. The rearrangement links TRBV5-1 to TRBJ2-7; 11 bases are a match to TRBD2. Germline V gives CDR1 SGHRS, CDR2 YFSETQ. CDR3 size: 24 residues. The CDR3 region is CASSQFKSVAVPGTSGQRGDEQYF. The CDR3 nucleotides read TGTGCCAGCAGCCAATTCAAGTCAGTGGCAGTACCCGGGACTAGCGGACAGAGAGGCGACGAGCAGTACTTC.

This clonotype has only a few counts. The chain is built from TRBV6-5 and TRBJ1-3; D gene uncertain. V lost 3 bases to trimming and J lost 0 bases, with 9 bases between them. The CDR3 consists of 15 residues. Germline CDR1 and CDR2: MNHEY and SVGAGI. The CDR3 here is CASSYDTSSGNTIYF. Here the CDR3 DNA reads TGTGCCAGCAGTTATGACACGAGCTCTGGAAACACCATATATTTT.

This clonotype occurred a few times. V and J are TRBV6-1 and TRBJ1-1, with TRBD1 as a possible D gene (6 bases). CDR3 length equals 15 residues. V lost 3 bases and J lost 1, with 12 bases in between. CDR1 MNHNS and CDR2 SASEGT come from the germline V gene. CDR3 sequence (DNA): TGTGCCAGCAGTGACACAGGACAGCCGAACACTGAAGCTTTCTTT. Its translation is CASSDTGQPNTEAFF.

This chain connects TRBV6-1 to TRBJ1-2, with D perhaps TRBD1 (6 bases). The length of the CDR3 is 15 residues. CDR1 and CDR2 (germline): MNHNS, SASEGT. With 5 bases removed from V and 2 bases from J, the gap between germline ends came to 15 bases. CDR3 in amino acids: CASSYSGQLNYGYTF. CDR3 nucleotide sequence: TGTGCCAGCAGTTACTCCGGACAGTTAAACTATGGCTACACCTTC.

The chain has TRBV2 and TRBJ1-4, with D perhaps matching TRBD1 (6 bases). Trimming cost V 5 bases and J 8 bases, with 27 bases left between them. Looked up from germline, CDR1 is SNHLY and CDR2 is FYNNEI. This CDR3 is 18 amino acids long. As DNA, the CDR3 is TGTGCCAGCAGTTTAGTACAGGGTGCAGCTTTTCTCACCGAAAAACTGTTTTTT. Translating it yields CASSLVQGAAFLTEKLFF.

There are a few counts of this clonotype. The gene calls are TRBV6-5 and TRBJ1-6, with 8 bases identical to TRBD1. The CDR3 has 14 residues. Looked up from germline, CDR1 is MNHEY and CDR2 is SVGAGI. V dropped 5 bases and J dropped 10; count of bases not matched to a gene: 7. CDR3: CASSRTGRESPLHF. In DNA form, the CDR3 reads TGTGCCAGCAGTCGGACAGGGCGGGAGTCACCCCTCCACTTT.

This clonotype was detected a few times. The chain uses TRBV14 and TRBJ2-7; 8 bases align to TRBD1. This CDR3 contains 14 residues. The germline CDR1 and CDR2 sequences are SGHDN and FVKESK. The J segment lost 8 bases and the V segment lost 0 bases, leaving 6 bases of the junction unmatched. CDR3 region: CASSQDGQGEKQYF. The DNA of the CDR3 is TGTGCCAGCAGCCAAGACGGACAGGGAGAAAAGCAGTACTTC.

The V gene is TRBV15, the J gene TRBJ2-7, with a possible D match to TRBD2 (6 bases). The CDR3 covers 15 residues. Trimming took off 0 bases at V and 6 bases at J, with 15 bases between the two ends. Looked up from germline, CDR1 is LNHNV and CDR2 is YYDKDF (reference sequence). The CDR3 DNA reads TGTGCCACCAGCAGAGATGGGGGGTTGTTGAGCGAGCAGTACTTC. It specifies CATSRDGGLLSEQYF.

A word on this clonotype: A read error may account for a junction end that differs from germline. The CDR3 DNA reads as TGCGCCAGCAGCCAAGTTATTTTGGCTTTCAGCAATCAGCCCCAGCATTTT. This translates into CASSQVILAFSNQPQHF. The chain joins TRBV7-9 to TRBJ1-5, with D unresolved. CDR1 and CDR2 from the germline V gene are SEHNR and FQNEAQ (reference sequence). The CDR3 totals 17 residues. The whole variable domain, filled in from reference TRBV7-9 and TRBJ1-5, reads DTGVSQNPRHKITKRGQNVTFRCDPISEHNRLYWYRQTLGQGPEFLTYFQNEAQLEKSRLLSDRFSAERPKGSFSTLEIQRTEQGDSAMYLCASSQVILAFSNQPQHFGDGTRLSIL.

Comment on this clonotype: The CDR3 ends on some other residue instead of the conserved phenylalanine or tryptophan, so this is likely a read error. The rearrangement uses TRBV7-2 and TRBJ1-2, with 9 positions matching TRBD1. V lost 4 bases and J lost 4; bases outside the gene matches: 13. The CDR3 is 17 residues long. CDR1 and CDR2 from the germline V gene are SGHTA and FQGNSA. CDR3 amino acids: CASSSAGSGQGGYGYTL. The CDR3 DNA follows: TGTGCCAGCAGCTCAGCAGGTTCGGGACAGGGAGGCTATGGCTACACCCTC.

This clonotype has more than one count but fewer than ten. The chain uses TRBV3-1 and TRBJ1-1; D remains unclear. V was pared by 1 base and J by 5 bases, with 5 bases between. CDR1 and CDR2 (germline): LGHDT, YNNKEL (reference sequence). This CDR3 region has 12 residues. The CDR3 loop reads CASSQVQTEAFF. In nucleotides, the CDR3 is TGTGCCAGCAGCCAAGTGCAGACTGAAGCTTTCTTT.